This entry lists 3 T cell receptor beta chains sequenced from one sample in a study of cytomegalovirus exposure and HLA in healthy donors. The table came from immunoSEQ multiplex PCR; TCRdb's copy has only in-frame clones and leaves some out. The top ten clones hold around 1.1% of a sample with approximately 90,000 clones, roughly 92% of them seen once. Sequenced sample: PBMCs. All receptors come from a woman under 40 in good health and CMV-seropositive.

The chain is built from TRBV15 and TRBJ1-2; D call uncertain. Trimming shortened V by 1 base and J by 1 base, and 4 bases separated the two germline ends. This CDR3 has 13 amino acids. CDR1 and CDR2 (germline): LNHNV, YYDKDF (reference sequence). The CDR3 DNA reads TGTGCCACCAGCAGAGGTAGTAACTATGGCTACACCTTC. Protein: CATSRGSNYGYTF.

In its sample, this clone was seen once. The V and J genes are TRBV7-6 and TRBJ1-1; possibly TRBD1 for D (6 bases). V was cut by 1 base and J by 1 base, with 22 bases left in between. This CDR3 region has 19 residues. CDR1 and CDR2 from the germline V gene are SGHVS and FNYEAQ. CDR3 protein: CASSLGRSRGGTKNTEAFF. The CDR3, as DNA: TGTGCCAGCAGCTTAGGTAGGAGCCGGGGGGGCACAAAGAACACTGAAGCTTTCTTT.

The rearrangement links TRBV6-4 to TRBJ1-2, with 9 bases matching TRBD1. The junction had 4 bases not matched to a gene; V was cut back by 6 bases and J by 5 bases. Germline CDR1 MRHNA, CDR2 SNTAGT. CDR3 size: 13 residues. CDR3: CASRGGQGYGYTF. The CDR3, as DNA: TGTGCCAGCAGAGGGGGACAGGGTTATGGCTACACCTTC.